This TCR beta chain was retrieved from a study of blood T cells in healthy people across ages. Alongside a J-beta primer mix, a sample-barcoded 5' primer served in a second PCR lasting about 7 to 11 cycles. A tag from a template-switch adaptor with 12 random nucleotides marked each cDNA molecule. A single record per CDR3 protein comes from TCRdb applying MiXCR to the 5' RACE reads. The sample lists over 750,000 distinct CDR3 sequences, around 25% seen once, with 8% to 10% in the top ten. The sample holds a few counts of this clonotype. The CDR3 has 15 residues. Trimming shortened V by 8 bases and J by 6 bases, and 19 bases separated the two germline ends. CDR1 MNHEY and CDR2 SVGEGT come from the germline V gene. The data also belong to a second study, concerning T cells of mothers and their children. As that report states: The yield was over 9 million TCR beta CDR3 reads from each mother and approximately 2.8 million from each child. The study found slightly higher but non-significant overlap in related versus unrelated mother-child pairs.

This clonotype was sampled from a boy between 10 and 17 years old in good health. The chain is built from TRBV6-2 or TRBV6-3 and TRBJ2-2, with a weak D call TRBD1 (5 bases). Sequencing was performed on blood. CDR3 amino acids: CASRWWGAFPGELFF. CDR3 sequence (DNA): TGTGCCAGCCGATGGTGGGGCGCGTTTCCCGGGGAGCTGTTTTTT.